This TCR beta chain was retrieved from a study of beta chain features in type 1 diabetes. Across the study: No age, gender or cell yield differences were seen between patients and healthy donors.

Overall study results and limits: Moderate yet significant TCRB CDR3 shortening was seen in Type 1 diabetes patients in all four CD4+ subsets.

The whole isolated RNA underwent reverse transcription, so sequencing captured expressed TCRB transcripts. TCRdb keeps only in-frame clones here, not all; method: immunoSEQ multiplex PCR. The sample lists roughly 180,000 clones; over 6% were seen once. For this clone: Antigen unknown.

The CDR3 extends over 16 amino acids. V gave up 3 bases and J gave up 8 bases; unmatched junction bases: 11. Germline V gives CDR1 SGHAT, CDR2 FQNNGV. There was one heparinised blood draw per donor, averaging roughly 100 mL. The TCR sequence derives from a man aged 18 to 29 with type 1 diabetes. The chain links TRBV11-2 to TRBJ2-5; 11 bases are a match to TRBD1. Sequencing was carried out using central memory CD4+ T cells from blood. The CDR3 spells CASSLDGTGGVLTQYF. As DNA, the CDR3 is TGTGCCAGCAGCTTGGACGGGACAGGGGGGGTGTTAACCCAGTACTTC. The complete variable domain, with remaining parts taken from reference TRBV11-2 and TRBJ2-5, reads EAGVAQSPRYKIIEKRQSVAFWCNPISGHATLYWYQQILGQGPKLLIQFQNNGVVDDSQLPKDRFSAERLKGVDSTLKIQPAKLEDSAVYLCASSLDGTGGVLTQYFGPGTRLLVL.